What follows are 20 T cell receptor beta chains derived from one specimen sequenced in a study of OX40 agonist ivuxolimab in advanced cancers. Clones were sequenced by immunoSEQ multiplex PCR, and TCRdb holds only the in-frame ones, with some missing. The sample yields around 67,000 clones, approximately 90% seen once. The sample was CD4+ or CD8+ T cells sorted from blood, taken in a trial of the OX40 agonist ivuxolimab. These TCRs come from an adult with an advanced solid tumor such as melanoma, head and neck, liver or kidney cancer.

The chain has TRBV5-6 and TRBJ1-2; D is uncertain. Trimming removed 0 bases at V and 4 bases at J, with 7 bases between. Germline CDR1 SGHDT, CDR2 YYEEEE. The CDR3 is 13 residues long. In DNA, the CDR3 is TGTGCCAGCAGCTTGGGGGCTTCCTATGGCTACACCTTC. Translation gives CASSLGASYGYTF.

V usage is TRBV7-9 and J usage is TRBJ1-1; TRBD1 matches 8 bases. The CDR3 is made up of 14 amino acids. CDR1 is SEHNR, CDR2 FQNEAQ, per germline (reference sequence). V lost 5 bases, J lost 5 bases, and 7 bases stayed unmatched. CDR3: CASSLTGDGTEAFF. The CDR3 nucleotides read TGTGCCAGCAGCCTGACAGGGGATGGAACTGAAGCTTTCTTT.

CDR3 in DNA: TGTGCCAGCTCACCGGAACTACAAGAGACCCAGTACTTC. This encodes CASSPELQETQYF. The chain combines TRBV18 with TRBJ2-5; no definite D call. V lost 3 bases and J 2 bases, leaving 7 bases between the germline ends. Germline V gives CDR1 KGHSH, CDR2 LQKENI. This CDR3 is built from 13 residues.

The chain couples TRBV15 to TRBJ2-1; the D gene is possibly TRBD2 (6 bases). The CDR3 consists of 17 residues. Germline V gene lookup returns CDR1 LNHNV and CDR2 YYDKDF (reference sequence). V dropped 6 bases and J dropped 8 bases, with 26 bases sitting between them. As DNA, the CDR3 is TGTGCCACCAGTCCCGAGGTAGGACCGGGACTCAGGGATGAGCAGTTCTTC. Its translation: CATSPEVGPGLRDEQFF.

The V gene is TRBV7-2, the J gene TRBJ2-3; 11 bases agree with TRBD2. V was clipped by 7 bases and J by 4 bases; unmatched bases: 7. The CDR3 runs 15 residues. Germline assignment: CDR1 SGHTA and CDR2 FQGNSA. The CDR3, as DNA: TGTGCCAGCAATGTAGCGGGAGGGTATTCAGATACGCAGTATTTT. The encoded protein is CASNVAGGYSDTQYF.

This clone showed up just a few times. The chain is built from TRBV6-5 and TRBJ2-1; D remains ambiguous. Germline V CDR1 and CDR2: MNHEY, SVGAGI. Trimming shortened V by 1 base and J by 3 bases, and 7 bases separated the two germline ends. The CDR3 loop spans 14 amino acids. Here the CDR3 DNA reads TGTGCCAGCAGTTACTTAACTGGCTACAATGAGCAGTTCTTC. Translation gives CASSYLTGYNEQFF.

CDR3 in DNA: TGTGCCAGCAGCCAAGATAGGAGTATGAACACTGAAGCTTTCTTT. It encodes CASSQDRSMNTEAFF. V gene TRBV14 combines with J gene TRBJ1-1, with no clear D. Trimming took off 0 bases at V and 0 bases at J, with 8 bases between the two ends. The CDR3 consists of 15 residues. In germline, CDR1 is SGHDN, CDR2 FVKESK.

This chain connects TRBV5-4 to TRBJ2-2; 8 nucleotides match TRBD2. This CDR3 contains 15 residues. Germline V lookup: CDR1 SGHNT, CDR2 YYREEE (reference sequence). J was trimmed by 4 bases and V by 4 bases; bases with no gene match: 6. The CDR3, as DNA: TGTGCCAGCAGCCCCGGGAGGGGAGGCACCGGGGAGCTGTTTTTT. This translates into CASSPGRGGTGELFF.

A single count supports this clone. The rearrangement joins TRBV6-5 to TRBJ1-2; weak D call: TRBD1 (5 bases). The CDR3 loop spans 13 amino acids. Between the trimmed V and J ends, which lost 2 bases and 3 bases, there was a span of 7 bases. The germline CDR1 and CDR2 sequences are MNHEY and SVGAGI. CDR3 nucleotide sequence: TGTGCCAGCAGTTACCGACAGTACTATGGCTACACCTTC. Its protein product is CASSYRQYYGYTF.

The chain recombines TRBV5-1 with TRBJ2-3, with TRBD2 as a possible D gene (6 bases). Germline CDR1 and CDR2: SGHRS and YFSETQ. This CDR3 contains 15 residues. Trimming left V 1 base short and J 5 bases short, with 14 bases between. CDR3 in amino acids: CASSLLGGEVDTQYF. The DNA of the CDR3 is TGCGCCAGCAGCTTGCTAGGCGGGGAGGTAGATACGCAGTATTTT.

The chain couples TRBV5-1 to TRBJ2-1; TRBD2 aligns across 14 bases. Unmatched junction bases numbered 8, after V lost 0 bases and J lost 9 bases. Germline assignment: CDR1 SGHRS and CDR2 YFSETQ. This CDR3 is built from 17 residues. CDR3 region: CASSLVAGLAGVSEQFF. The CDR3 coding sequence is TGCGCCAGCAGCTTGGTGGCGGGACTAGCGGGAGTTAGTGAGCAGTTCTTC.

This chain connects TRBV7-8 to TRBJ1-2, with D possibly being TRBD1 (6 bases). Trimming pared 5 bases from V and 4 bases from J, leaving 14 bases between. This CDR3 has 14 residues. From germline, CDR1 is SGHVS and CDR2 FQNEAQ. The DNA of the CDR3 is TGTGCCAGCAGCCTACAGGGCCTCCCCTATGGCTACACCTTC. Amino acids: CASSLQGLPYGYTF.

The genes are TRBV6-5 and TRBJ2-7, with 8 nucleotides matching TRBD2. Trimming removed 5 bases from V and 4 bases from J; junction bases left unmatched: 4. The CDR3 covers 13 residues. In germline, CDR1 is MNHEY, CDR2 SVGAGI. The CDR3 DNA is TGTGCCAGCAGTCCGGGGGGGATTTACGAGCAGTACTTC. Its protein is CASSPGGIYEQYF.

This chain connects TRBV19 to TRBJ2-1; D gene uncertain. The CDR3 loop spans 15 amino acids. CDR1 and CDR2 from the germline V gene are LNHDA and SQIVND (reference sequence). V was shortened by 6 bases and J by 6 bases, with 18 bases between the two germline ends. The CDR3 coding sequence is TGTGCCAGTAGGCCAAACGGGCAGTTAGCCAATGAGCAGTTCTTC. Its translation: CASRPNGQLANEQFF.

J is TRBJ1-6 and V is TRBV5-4, with D possibly being TRBD1 (5 bases). Between the trimmed V and J ends, which lost 4 bases and 5 bases, there was a span of 7 bases. Germline CDR1 reads SGHNT; CDR2 reads YYREEE (reference sequence). The CDR3 length is 13 residues. The CDR3 coding sequence is TGTGCCAGCAGCGGGGACCATAATTCACCCCTCCACTTT. It codes for CASSGDHNSPLHF.

A few counts support this clone. The CDR3, as DNA: TGCAGCGCGGCTAGCGGGACAGATACGCAGTATTTT. Its protein product is CSAASGTDTQYF. This rearrangement joins TRBV29-1 to TRBJ2-3; 8 positions match TRBD2. The J segment lost 3 bases and the V segment lost 7 bases, leaving 3 bases of the junction unmatched. This CDR3 has 12 residues. Germline V CDR1 and CDR2: SQVTM, ANQGSEA.

The rearrangement joins TRBV18 to TRBJ2-7, with 7 bases that match TRBD1. The CDR3 is 15 amino acids. CDR1 KGHSH and CDR2 LQKENI come from the germline V gene. V was clipped by 3 bases and J by 5 bases; unmatched bases: 10. CDR3 sequence: CASSPNPTGDHEQYF. The CDR3 nucleotides read TGTGCCAGCTCACCGAACCCAACAGGGGACCACGAGCAGTACTTC.

This rearrangement joins TRBV6-6 to TRBJ1-1, with no clear D. The CDR3 is 15 amino acids. Germline CDR1 is MNHNY and CDR2 is SVGAGI (reference sequence). V was cut by 0 bases and J by 11 bases, with 19 bases left in between. The CDR3 nucleotides read TGTGCCAGCAGTTACTCGCCTCGGACCCATCCGGAGGCTTTCTTT. Translated: CASSYSPRTHPEAFF.

The chain joins TRBV10-3 to TRBJ2-5, with D perhaps being TRBD1 or TRBD2 (7 bases each). The CDR3 runs 14 residues. CDR1 is ENHRY, CDR2 SYGVKD, per germline. Deletions cut 7 bases from V and 3 bases from J, with 15 bases between. As DNA, the CDR3 is TGTGCCATCACCCCAGGGGGAGGGGAAGAGACCCAGTACTTC. Translation gives CAITPGGGEETQYF.

This sequence joins TRBV28 and TRBJ1-5; the D gene is possibly TRBD1 (6 bases). The V end was cut by 4 bases, the J end by 11 bases, with 30 bases between. CDR3 length: 18 residues. The germline V gene has CDR1 MDHEN and CDR2 SYDVKM. The CDR3 coding sequence is TGTGCCAGCAGTTCCCCGGGCAACCAACAGGGAGGGCCAAGGGCCCAGCATTTT. As protein: CASSSPGNQQGGPRAQHF.